Presented here are 21 T cell receptor beta chains from one specimen sequenced in a study of lymphopenia after photon versus proton radiotherapy. Generated by immunoSEQ multiplex PCR, the TCRdb table keeps only in-frame clones and is missing some. The sample has approximately 22,000 clones; about 82% are singletons. This material consisted of peripheral blood, taken from a patient treated with proton-based radiotherapy. These receptors originate from a woman in her 70s with pancreatic cancer.

The rearrangement uses TRBV9 and TRBJ2-1; 7 positions agree with TRBD2. Germline-derived CDR1 and CDR2 are SGDLS and YYNGEE. J lost 3 bases, V lost 2 bases, and 11 bases had no gene match. This CDR3 contains 17 residues. CDR3 DNA sequence: TGTGCCAGCAGCGTGGGAGGGCAGCTGAGCGTCTACAATGAGCAGTTCTTC. Encoded protein: CASSVGGQLSVYNEQFF.

The CDR3 loop reads CSARTSDGTDTQYF. The CDR3 DNA reads as TGCAGCGCCCGGACTAGCGATGGCACAGATACGCAGTATTTT. The chain carries TRBV29-1 and TRBJ2-3; 9 bases map to TRBD2. CDR3 length: 14 amino acids. V shed 7 bases and J 1 base; nucleotides not matched to a gene: 6. Germline assignment: CDR1 SQVTM and CDR2 ANQGSEA.

This clone appeared once. The chain couples TRBV28 to TRBJ2-3; no definite D call. The CDR3 has 14 residues. The V gene lost 3 bases and the J gene lost 1 base, with 8 bases spanning the gap. The germline V gene encodes CDR1 MDHEN and CDR2 SYDVKM. The CDR3 is CASSFGEGTDTQYF. CDR3 DNA: TGTGCCAGCAGTTTCGGAGAGGGCACAGATACGCAGTATTTT. The full variable domain, rest sourced from reference TRBV28 and TRBJ2-3, is DVKVTQSSRYLVKRTGEKVFLECVQDMDHENMFWYRQDPGLGLRLIYFSYDVKMKEKGDIPEGYSVSREKKERFSLILESASTNQTSMYLCASSFGEGTDTQYFGPGTRLTVL.

The rearrangement joins TRBV30 to TRBJ1-1, with unresolved D. CDR1 and CDR2 (germline): GTSNPN, SVGIG (reference sequence). CDR3 size: 14 residues. V lost 2 bases to trimming and J lost 1 base, with 11 bases between them. CDR3 region: CAWSQLTPNTEAFF. DNA of the CDR3: TGTGCCTGGAGTCAGCTGACACCGAACACTGAAGCTTTCTTT.

J is TRBJ1-5 and V is TRBV19; no firm D call. Germline loops: CDR1 LNHDA, CDR2 SQIVND (reference sequence). This CDR3 comprises 15 residues. The V and J ends lost 4 bases and 1 base respectively, with 11 bases between them. CDR3 coding DNA: TGTGCCAGTAGTACCACGACGTGGAGCAATCAGCCCCAGCATTTT. Translating gives CASSTTTWSNQPQHF.

The V gene is TRBV5-1, the J gene TRBJ2-2; D may be TRBD2 (6 bases). This CDR3 spans 18 amino acids. Deletions cut 4 bases from V and 0 bases from J, with 19 bases between. Germline V gene lookup returns CDR1 SGHRS and CDR2 YFSETQ. The CDR3 DNA reads TGCGCCAGCAGCCTAGGCGCGGGACTCCTCTCGAACACCGGGGAGCTGTTTTTT. It is translated as CASSLGAGLLSNTGELFF.

The J gene is TRBJ2-7, the V gene TRBV29-1; D unclear. CDR3 length: 13 amino acids. Germline CDR1 is SQVTM and CDR2 is ANQGSEA. V was shortened by 4 bases and J by 0 bases, with 10 bases between the two germline ends. CDR3 sequence (DNA): TGCAGCGTTGTATGGATCTCCTCCTACGAGCAGTACTTC. As protein: CSVVWISSYEQYF.

V is TRBV7-3 and J is TRBJ2-7; a weak D match, TRBD1 (6 bases). The CDR3 runs 15 residues. Germline CDR1 SGHTA, CDR2 FQGTGA. V was pared by 0 bases and J by 3 bases, with 12 bases between. The CDR3 DNA reads as TGTGCCAGCAGCTTAACAACAGGGTGGGTCTACGAGCAGTACTTC. This gives the protein CASSLTTGWVYEQYF.

The V gene is TRBV19, the J gene TRBJ2-7, with 11 bases aligning to TRBD1. Looked up from germline, CDR1 is LNHDA and CDR2 is SQIVND (reference sequence). The CDR3 is made up of 15 amino acids. Unmatched junction bases numbered 7, after V lost 5 bases and J lost 4 bases. CDR3 sequence (DNA): TGTGCCAGTAGTGCCCGGACAGGGGGCTTGTACGAGCAGTACTTC. The encoded protein is CASSARTGGLYEQYF. Supplemented by reference TRBV19 and TRBJ2-7, the full variable domain reads DGGITQSPKYLFRKEGQNVTLSCEQNLNHDAMYWYRQDPGQGLRLIYYSQIVNDFQKGDIAEGYSVSREKKESFPLTVTSAQKNPTAFYLCASSARTGGLYEQYFGPGTRLTVT.

This chain connects TRBV4-1 to TRBJ2-1; tentatively, D is TRBD2 (5 bases). The CDR3 contains 13 residues. Looked up from germline, CDR1 is MGHRA and CDR2 is YSYEKL. V gave up 0 bases and J gave up 13 bases, with 13 bases separating them. The CDR3 DNA sequence: TGCGCCAGCAGCCAAGATCCGGGATCCTTTCAGTTCTTC. This encodes CASSQDPGSFQFF.

The genes are TRBV10-2 and TRBJ2-1, with TRBD2 matching over 9 bases. Trimming cost V 6 bases and J 9 bases; bases outside gene matches: 9. This CDR3 spans 14 amino acids. Germline loops: CDR1 WSHSY, CDR2 SAAADI. Written as DNA, the CDR3 is TGCGCCAGCAGCGAAGCGGGAGGACTCGGTGAGCAGTTCTTC. Its translation is CASSEAGGLGEQFF.

J is TRBJ1-1 and V is TRBV10-2; TRBD1 matches at 9 bases. Germline loops: CDR1 WSHSY, CDR2 SAAADI. Losses at the gene ends were 5 bases for V and 4 bases for J; bases not matched to a gene: 2. The CDR3 is made up of 13 amino acids. The CDR3 DNA reads TGCGCCAGCAGTCTGACAGGGGGCACTGAAGCTTTCTTT. Amino acid sequence: CASSLTGGTEAFF.

The chain links TRBV6-5 to TRBJ1-2, with D unresolved. Per germline, CDR1 MNHEY and CDR2 SVGAGI. This CDR3 is 15 amino acids long. V lost 0 bases and J 2 bases, leaving 10 bases between the germline ends. In DNA form, the CDR3 reads TGTGCCAGCAGTTACTCGATAAATGGGAACTATGGCTACACCTTC. This encodes CASSYSINGNYGYTF.

The J gene is TRBJ2-3, the V gene TRBV11-3, with D possibly being TRBD1 or TRBD2 (5 bases each). CDR1 is SGHNT, CDR2 YENEEA, per germline. The CDR3 has 13 residues. The V and J ends lost 5 bases and 3 bases respectively, with 9 bases between them. This chain's CDR3 is CASSVWGTDTQYF. CDR3 nucleotide sequence: TGTGCCAGCAGCGTTTGGGGGACAGATACGCAGTATTTT. Using reference TRBV11-3 and TRBJ2-3 for the parts outside the CDR3, the full variable domain is EAGVVQSPRYKIIEKKQPVAFWCNPISGHNTLYWYLQNLGQGPELLIRYENEEAVDDSQLPKDRFSAERLKGVDSTLKIQPAELGDSAVYLCASSVWGTDTQYFGPGTRLTVL.

V gene TRBV12-5 combines with J gene TRBJ2-7; D is perhaps TRBD1 (5 bases). The germline V gene has CDR1 LGHNT and CDR2 FRNRAP. V lost 6 bases to trimming and J lost 5 bases, with 20 bases between them. The CDR3 extends over 15 amino acids. CDR3: CASGPYLNRIHEQYF. In DNA, the CDR3 is TGTGCTAGTGGCCCTTACTTGAACAGGATCCACGAGCAGTACTTC.

The chain uses TRBV29-1 and TRBJ1-5; no firm D call. Trimming took off 5 bases at V and 0 bases at J, with 8 bases between the two ends. The length of the CDR3 is 13 residues. Germline V gives CDR1 SQVTM, CDR2 ANQGSEA. The CDR3: CSVRQDSNQPQHF. CDR3 sequence (DNA): TGCAGCGTTCGGCAGGATAGCAATCAGCCCCAGCATTTT.

This sequence joins TRBV7-2 and TRBJ2-1, with 10 bases that match TRBD2. This CDR3 is 17 amino acids long. The germline V gene has CDR1 SGHTA and CDR2 FQGNSA. V lost 2 bases and J lost 6; bases outside the gene matches: 10. CDR3 region: CASSLMGSSGSFNEQFF. CDR3 nucleotide sequence: TGTGCCAGCAGCTTAATGGGCTCTAGCGGGAGTTTCAATGAGCAGTTCTTC.

This chain connects TRBV19 to TRBJ2-1; D assignment may be TRBD1 or TRBD2 (5 bases each). The CDR3 is 16 amino acids. The germline CDR1 and CDR2 sequences are LNHDA and SQIVND (reference sequence). Trimming left V 3 bases short and J 7 bases short, with 19 bases between. CDR3: CASSIVGSVGTNEQFF. In nucleotides, the CDR3 is TGTGCCAGTAGTATCGTCGGAAGTGTAGGGACGAATGAGCAGTTCTTC.

V is TRBV7-2 and J is TRBJ2-7; 10 bases align to TRBD1. Germline CDR1 is SGHTA and CDR2 is FQGNSA. The J segment lost 5 bases and the V segment lost 3 bases, leaving 7 bases of the junction unmatched. The CDR3 has 15 residues. DNA for the CDR3: TGTGCCAGCAGCTTTGGGGGACAGGGGATCCACGAGCAGTACTTC. Protein: CASSFGGQGIHEQYF.

The rearrangement joins TRBV4-1 to TRBJ1-2, with TRBD1 identical over 7 bases. Germline assignment: CDR1 MGHRA and CDR2 YSYEKL. The V and J ends lost 0 bases and 5 bases, in that order; junction bases with no gene match: 15. The CDR3 has 18 amino acids. The CDR3 region has the DNA TGCGCCAGCAGCCAAGATCGGGACAGCCCGGAGGGGCAGTATGGCTACACCTTC. As protein: CASSQDRDSPEGQYGYTF.

The V gene is TRBV10-3, the J gene TRBJ2-1; D perhaps matches TRBD2 (5 bases). The CDR3 has 15 residues. V shed 3 bases and J shed 4 bases, with 13 bases lying between them. Germline CDR1 is ENHRY and CDR2 is SYGVKD. The CDR3 loop is CAISDVAGPYNEQFF. CDR3 nucleotide sequence: TGTGCCATCAGTGATGTGGCGGGCCCTTACAATGAGCAGTTCTTC.